Following are 8 T cell receptor beta chains from one sample sequenced in a study of blood T cell repertoires in COVID-19. Sequencing was performed with immunoSEQ multiplex PCR; in TCRdb, only in-frame clones are kept and a portion is missing. The table records hundreds of thousands of clones, approximately 91% of them present only once. Sequenced sample: PBMCs or T cells enriched from blood (not recorded which). The source is a man between 60 and 75 years old who had recovered from COVID-19.

V usage is TRBV9 and J usage is TRBJ2-5; 8 bases line up with TRBD1. The CDR3 spans 14 residues. The V gene end was trimmed by 1 base and the J gene end by 5 bases; junction bases not matched to a gene: 4. CDR1 and CDR2 from the germline V gene are SGDLS and YYNGEE. The CDR3 spells CASSVLSGGETQYF. In DNA form, the CDR3 reads TGTGCCAGCAGCGTACTGTCAGGGGGCGAGACCCAGTACTTC.

The chain couples TRBV27 to TRBJ1-1, with D hard to call. In germline, CDR1 is MNHEY, CDR2 SMNVEV (reference sequence). The CDR3 sequence is 11 residues long. Between the trimmed V and J ends, which lost 9 bases and 1 base, there was a span of 6 bases. This CDR3 reads CASYRNTEAFF. In nucleotides, the CDR3 is TGTGCCAGTTACAGGAACACTGAAGCTTTCTTT.

This clone was seen a single time. The CDR3 coding sequence is TGTGCCAGCAGCCTAGGACAGAACCTGAACACTGAAGCTTTCTTT. Protein: CASSLGQNLNTEAFF. The J gene is TRBJ1-1, the V gene TRBV5-4, with a weak D call TRBD1 (6 bases). The ends were cut back, 4 bases at V and 0 bases at J, with 13 bases in the middle. Germline V lookup: CDR1 SGHNT, CDR2 YYREEE (reference sequence). The CDR3 is 15 amino acids. The whole variable domain, filled in from reference TRBV5-4 and TRBJ1-1, reads ETGVTQSPTHLIKTRGQQVTLRCSSQSGHNTVSWYQQALGQGPQFIFQYYREEENGRGNFPPRFSGLQFPNYSSELNVNALELDDSALYLCASSLGQNLNTEAFFGQGTRLTVV.

This clone was recorded only once. This rearrangement joins TRBV29-1 to TRBJ2-3, with unresolved D. The CDR3 has 13 amino acids. CDR1 and CDR2 (germline): SQVTM, ANQGSEA. Trimming removed 7 bases from V and 4 bases from J, with 15 bases in between. The CDR3 DNA reads TGCAGCGCCCCTAGTCGAAACTCAGATACGCAGTATTTT. As protein: CSAPSRNSDTQYF.

This clone is a singleton in its sample. CDR3 sequence reads: CASSLSKNTEAFF. CDR3 DNA sequence: TGTGCCAGCAGCTTAAGTAAGAACACTGAAGCTTTCTTT. J is TRBJ1-1 and V is TRBV7-3; no clear D gene. The CDR3 has 13 residues. The ends were cut back, 1 base at V and 1 base at J, with 4 bases in the middle. Germline lookup yields CDR1 SGHTA and CDR2 FQGTGA.

The chain employs TRBV3-1 (or the pseudogene TRBV3-2) and TRBJ2-6; possible D gene TRBD1, 6 bases. Per germline, CDR1 LGHDT and CDR2 YNNKEL (reference sequence). The CDR3 sequence is 19 residues long. Trimming removed 4 bases from V and 0 bases from J, with 19 bases in between. CDR3 nucleotides: TGTGCCAGCAGCCGACTCAAGGCAGGGGATCTCTCTGGGGCCAACGTCCTGACTTTC. Protein product: CASSRLKAGDLSGANVLTF.

A single count supports this clone. The chain carries TRBV7-9 and TRBJ2-5, with 10 bases aligning to TRBD2. J was trimmed by 4 bases and V by 0 bases; bases with no gene match: 11. Germline V gives CDR1 SEHNR, CDR2 FQNEAQ (reference sequence). This CDR3 comprises 18 residues. CDR3 coding DNA: TGTGCCAGCAGCTTAGCGGGTCTAGCGGGAGTGGCGGGAGAGACCCAGTACTTC. Encoded protein: CASSLAGLAGVAGETQYF. Looking up the rest from reference TRBV7-9 and TRBJ2-5 gives the full variable domain: DTGVSQNPRHKITKRGQNVTFRCDPISEHNRLYWYRQTLGQGPEFLTYFQNEAQLEKSRLLSDRFSAERPKGSFSTLEIQRTEQGDSAMYLCASSLAGLAGVAGETQYFGPGTRLLVL.

The J gene is TRBJ2-1, the V gene TRBV29-1, with 9 positions matching TRBD2. V was pared by 6 bases and J by 4 bases, with 10 bases of the junction left unmatched. The CDR3 is made up of 15 amino acids. In germline, CDR1 is SQVTM, CDR2 ANQGSEA. CDR3 protein: CSVESGRPYYNEQFF. The CDR3 coding sequence is TGCAGCGTGGAAAGCGGGAGGCCTTATTACAATGAGCAGTTCTTC.